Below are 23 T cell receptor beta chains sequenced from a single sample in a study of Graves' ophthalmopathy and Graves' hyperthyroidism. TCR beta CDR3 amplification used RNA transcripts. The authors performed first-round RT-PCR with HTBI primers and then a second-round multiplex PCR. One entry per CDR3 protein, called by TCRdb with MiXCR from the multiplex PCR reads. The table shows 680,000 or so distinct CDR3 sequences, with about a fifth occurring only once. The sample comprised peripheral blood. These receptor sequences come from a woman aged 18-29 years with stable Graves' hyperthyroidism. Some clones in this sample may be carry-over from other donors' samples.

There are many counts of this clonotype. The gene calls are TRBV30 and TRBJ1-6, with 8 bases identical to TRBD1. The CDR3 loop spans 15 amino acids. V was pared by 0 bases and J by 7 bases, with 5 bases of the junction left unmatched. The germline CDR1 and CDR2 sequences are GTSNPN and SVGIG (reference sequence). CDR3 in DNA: TGTGCCTGGAGTGTACCCAGGGGGCTAAATTCACCCCTCCACTTT. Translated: CAWSVPRGLNSPLHF.

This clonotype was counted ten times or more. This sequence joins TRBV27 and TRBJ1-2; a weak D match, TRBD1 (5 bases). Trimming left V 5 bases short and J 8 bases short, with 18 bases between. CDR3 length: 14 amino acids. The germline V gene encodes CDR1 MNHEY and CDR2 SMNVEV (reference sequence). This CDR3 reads CASSLWAEGRGYTF. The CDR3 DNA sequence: TGTGCCAGCAGTCTGTGGGCTGAGGGACGGGGCTACACCTTC.

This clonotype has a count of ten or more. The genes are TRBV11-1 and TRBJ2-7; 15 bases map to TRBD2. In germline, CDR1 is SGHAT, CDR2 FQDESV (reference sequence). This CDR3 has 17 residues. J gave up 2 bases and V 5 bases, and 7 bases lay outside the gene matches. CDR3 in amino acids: CASSAGTSGGPTYEQYF. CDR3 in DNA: TGTGCCAGCAGCGCCGGGACTAGCGGGGGGCCCACCTACGAGCAGTACTTC.

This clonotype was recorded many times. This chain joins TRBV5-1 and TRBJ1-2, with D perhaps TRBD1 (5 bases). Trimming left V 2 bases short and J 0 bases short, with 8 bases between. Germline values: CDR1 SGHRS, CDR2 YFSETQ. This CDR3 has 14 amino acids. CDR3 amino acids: CASSFHRPNYGYTF. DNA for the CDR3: TGCGCCAGCAGCTTTCACAGGCCTAACTATGGCTACACCTTC.

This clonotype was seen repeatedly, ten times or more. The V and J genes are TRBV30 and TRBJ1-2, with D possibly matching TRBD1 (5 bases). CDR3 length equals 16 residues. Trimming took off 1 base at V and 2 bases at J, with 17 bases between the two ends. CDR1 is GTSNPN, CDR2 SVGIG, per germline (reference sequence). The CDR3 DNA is TGTGCCTGGAGTGGGCAGGGAGCCCGAGGGAACTATGGCTACACCTTC. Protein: CAWSGQGARGNYGYTF.

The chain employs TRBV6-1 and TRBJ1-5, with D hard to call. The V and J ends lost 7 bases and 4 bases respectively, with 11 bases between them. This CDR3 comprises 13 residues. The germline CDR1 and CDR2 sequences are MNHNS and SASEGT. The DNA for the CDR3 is TGTGCCAGCAAGTCAGAAAATAATCAGCCCCAGCATTTT. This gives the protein CASKSENNQPQHF.

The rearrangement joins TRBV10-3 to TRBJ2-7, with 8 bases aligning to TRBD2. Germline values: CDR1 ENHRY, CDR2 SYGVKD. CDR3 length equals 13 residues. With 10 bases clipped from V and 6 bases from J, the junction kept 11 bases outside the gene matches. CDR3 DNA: TGTGCCACAATGGGGGCAAGCGGGAGCGAGCAGTACTTC. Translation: CATMGASGSEQYF.

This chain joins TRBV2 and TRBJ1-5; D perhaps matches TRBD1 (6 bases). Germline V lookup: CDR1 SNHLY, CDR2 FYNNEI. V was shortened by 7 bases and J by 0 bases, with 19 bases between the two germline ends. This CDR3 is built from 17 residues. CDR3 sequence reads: CASKGTRKSYSNQPQHF. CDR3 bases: TGTGCCAGCAAAGGGACACGAAAATCGTATAGCAATCAGCCCCAGCATTTT.

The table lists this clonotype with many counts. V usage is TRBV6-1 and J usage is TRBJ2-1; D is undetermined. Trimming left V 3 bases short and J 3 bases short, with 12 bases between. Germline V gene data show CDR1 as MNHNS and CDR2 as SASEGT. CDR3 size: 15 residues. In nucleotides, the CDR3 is TGTGCCAGCAGTGATGGTAGCCTAAACTACAATGAGCAGTTCTTC. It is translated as CASSDGSLNYNEQFF.

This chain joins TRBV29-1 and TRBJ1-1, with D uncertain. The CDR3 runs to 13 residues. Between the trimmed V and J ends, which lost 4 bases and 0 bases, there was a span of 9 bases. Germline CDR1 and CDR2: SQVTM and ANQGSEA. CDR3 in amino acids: CSVGTEMNTEAFF. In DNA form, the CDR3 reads TGCAGCGTTGGTACAGAGATGAACACTGAAGCTTTCTTT.

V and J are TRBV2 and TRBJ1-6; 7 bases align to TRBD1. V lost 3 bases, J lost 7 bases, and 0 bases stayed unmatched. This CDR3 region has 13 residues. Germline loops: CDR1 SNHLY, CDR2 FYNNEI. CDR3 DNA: TGTGCCAGCAGTGAGGACAGGAATTCACCCCTCCACTTT. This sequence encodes CASSEDRNSPLHF. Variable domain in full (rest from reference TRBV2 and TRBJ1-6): EPEVTQTPSHQVTQMGQEVILRCVPISNHLYFYWYRQILGQKVEFLVSFYNNEISEKSEIFDDQFSVERPDGSNFTLKIRSTKLEDSAMYFCASSEDRNSPLHFGNGTRLTVT.

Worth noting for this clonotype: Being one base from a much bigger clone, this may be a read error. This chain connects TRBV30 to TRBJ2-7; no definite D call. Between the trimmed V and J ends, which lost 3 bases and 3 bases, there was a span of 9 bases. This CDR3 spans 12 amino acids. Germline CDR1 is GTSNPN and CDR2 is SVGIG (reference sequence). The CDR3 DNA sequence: TGTGCCTGGAGGAGTGGGATCTACGAGCAGTACTTC. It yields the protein CAWRSGIYEQYF.

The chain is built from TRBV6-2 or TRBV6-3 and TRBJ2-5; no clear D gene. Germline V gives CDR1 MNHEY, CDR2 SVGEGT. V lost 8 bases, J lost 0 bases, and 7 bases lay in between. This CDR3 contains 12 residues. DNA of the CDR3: TGTGCCAGCGCAACCTACCAAGAGACCCAGTACTTC. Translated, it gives CASATYQETQYF.

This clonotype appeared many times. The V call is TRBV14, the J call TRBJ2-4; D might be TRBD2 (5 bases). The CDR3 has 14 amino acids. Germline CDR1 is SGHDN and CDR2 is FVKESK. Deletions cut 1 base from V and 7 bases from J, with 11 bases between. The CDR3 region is CASSQGRTYNIQYF. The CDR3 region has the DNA TGTGCCAGCAGCCAAGGGAGGACCTACAACATTCAGTACTTC.

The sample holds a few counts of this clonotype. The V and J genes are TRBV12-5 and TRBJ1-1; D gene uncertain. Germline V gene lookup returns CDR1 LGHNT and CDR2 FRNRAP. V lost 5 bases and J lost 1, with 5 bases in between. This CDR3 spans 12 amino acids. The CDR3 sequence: CASGRQNTEAFF. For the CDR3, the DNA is TGTGCTAGTGGTCGACAGAACACTGAAGCTTTCTTT.

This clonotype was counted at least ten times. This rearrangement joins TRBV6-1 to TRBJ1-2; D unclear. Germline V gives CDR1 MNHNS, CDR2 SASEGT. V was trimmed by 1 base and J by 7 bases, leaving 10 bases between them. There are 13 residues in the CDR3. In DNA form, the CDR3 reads TGTGCCAGCAGTGAAGTTGTGGCAAGTGGCTACACCTTC. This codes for CASSEVVASGYTF.

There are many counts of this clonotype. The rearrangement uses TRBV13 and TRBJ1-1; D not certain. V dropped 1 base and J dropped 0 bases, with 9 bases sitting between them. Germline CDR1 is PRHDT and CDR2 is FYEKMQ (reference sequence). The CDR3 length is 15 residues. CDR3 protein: CASSLVAVMNTEAFF. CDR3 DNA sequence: TGTGCCAGCAGCTTAGTGGCAGTCATGAACACTGAAGCTTTCTTT.

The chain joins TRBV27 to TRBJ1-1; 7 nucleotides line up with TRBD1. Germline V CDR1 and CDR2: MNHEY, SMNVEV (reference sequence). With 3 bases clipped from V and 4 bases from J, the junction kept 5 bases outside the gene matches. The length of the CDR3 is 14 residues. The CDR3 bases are TGTGCCAGCAGTTTTCGCGCAGGGGGCACTGAAGCTTTCTTT. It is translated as CASSFRAGGTEAFF.

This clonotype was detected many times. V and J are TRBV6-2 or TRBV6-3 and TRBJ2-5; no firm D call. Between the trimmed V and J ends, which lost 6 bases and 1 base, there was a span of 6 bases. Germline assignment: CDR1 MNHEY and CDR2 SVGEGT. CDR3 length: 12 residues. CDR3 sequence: CASSGSQETQYF. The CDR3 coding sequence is TGTGCCAGCAGCGGCTCCCAAGAGACCCAGTACTTC.

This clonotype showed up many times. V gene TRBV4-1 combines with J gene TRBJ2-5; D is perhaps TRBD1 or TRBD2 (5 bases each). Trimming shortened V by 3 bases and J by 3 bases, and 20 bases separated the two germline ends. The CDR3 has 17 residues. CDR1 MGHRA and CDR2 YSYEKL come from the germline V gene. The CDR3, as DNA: TGCGCCAGCAGCCAGCATCCTCCCGGGACCAGTAAAGAGACCCAGTACTTC. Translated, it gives CASSQHPPGTSKETQYF.

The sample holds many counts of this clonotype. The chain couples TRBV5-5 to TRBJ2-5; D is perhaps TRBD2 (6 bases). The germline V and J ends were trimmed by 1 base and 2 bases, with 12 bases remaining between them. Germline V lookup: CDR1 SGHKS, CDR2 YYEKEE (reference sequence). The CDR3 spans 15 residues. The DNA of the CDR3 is TGTGCCAGCAGCTTGCAACTAGCTAAACAAGAGACCCAGTACTTC. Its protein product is CASSLQLAKQETQYF. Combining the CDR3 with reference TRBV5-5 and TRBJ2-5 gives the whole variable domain DAGVTQSPTHLIKTRGQQVTLRCSPISGHKSVSWYQQVLGQGPQFIFQYYEKEERGRGNFPDRFSARQFPNYSSELNVNALLLGDSALYLCASSLQLAKQETQYFGPGTRLLVL.

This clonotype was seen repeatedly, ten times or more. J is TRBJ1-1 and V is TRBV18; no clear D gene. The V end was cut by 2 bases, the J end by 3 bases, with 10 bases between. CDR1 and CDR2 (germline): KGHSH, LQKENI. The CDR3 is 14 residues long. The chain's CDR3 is CASSPGLGDTEAFF. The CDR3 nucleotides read TGTGCCAGCTCACCAGGGTTAGGAGACACTGAAGCTTTCTTT.

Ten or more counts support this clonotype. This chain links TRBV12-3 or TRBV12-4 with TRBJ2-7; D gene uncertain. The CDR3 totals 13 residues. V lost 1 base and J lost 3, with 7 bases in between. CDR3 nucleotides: TGTGCCAGCAGTTTAGAGATCGGCTACGAGCAGTACTTC. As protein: CASSLEIGYEQYF.